Described below is a single T cell receptor (beta chain) sequence and its context. Antigen: not known. This sample was taken from a study of T cell responses to AZD1222 COVID-19 vaccine. Whole-study context: Pooling of second doses given at about 4 or about 12 weeks was done.

The assay was immunoSEQ multiplex PCR, and TCRdb's table has in-frame clones only and misses some. The sample has around 100,000 clones, around 92% seen once; the top ten hold under 60%. Broader study findings: Repertoires were obtained solely post-peak T cell response. Baseline seropositivity characterized only six or seven AZD1222 recipients. Clonal diversity was possibly underestimated, and white British individuals and females predominated among donors.

The TCR was taken from an adult in good health. The sample here was peripheral blood, taken on day 0 of AZD1222 vaccination.

The CDR3 sequence: CASGFPDRVTDTQYF. The CDR3 region has the DNA TGTGCCAGCGGATTTCCGGACAGGGTCACAGATACGCAGTATTTT. The chain employs TRBV7-3 and TRBJ2-3; 8 bases line up with TRBD1. With V trimmed by 8 bases and J by 2 bases, 9 bases remained unmatched. The germline CDR1 and CDR2 sequences are SGHTA and FQGTGA. The CDR3 consists of 15 residues.